One sample yielded the 13 T cell receptor beta chains listed below, sequenced in a study of blood T cell repertoires in COVID-19. Using immunoSEQ multiplex PCR, the repertoire was profiled, and TCRdb retains in-frame clones only, with some absent. The table has tens of thousands of clones, more than 70% seen once. The sequenced sample was peripheral blood. The receptors here all came from a human donor in a cohort sampled during active COVID-19.

The V and J genes are TRBV7-2 and TRBJ2-7, with TRBD1 matching 9 bases. The junction had 8 bases not matched to a gene; V was cut back by 7 bases and J by 7 bases. CDR1 is SGHTA, CDR2 FQGNSA, per germline. The CDR3 extends over 13 amino acids. CDR3 bases: TGTGCCAGCAACCCGGGACAGGGAACGGAGCAGTACTTC. This sequence encodes CASNPGQGTEQYF.

This chain joins TRBV6-5 and TRBJ1-5; 7 nucleotides agree with TRBD1. The CDR3 loop spans 15 amino acids. V was pared by 6 bases and J by 4 bases, with 9 bases of the junction left unmatched. Germline CDR1 and CDR2: MNHEY and SVGAGI. The CDR3 sequence: CASRSDRATNQPQHF. CDR3 DNA sequence: TGTGCCAGCAGGTCAGACAGGGCGACGAATCAGCCCCAGCATTTT.

The chain recombines TRBV9 with TRBJ2-1; 11 nucleotides align to TRBD2. There are 18 residues in the CDR3. V dropped 9 bases and J dropped 3; count of bases not matched to a gene: 17. Germline V gives CDR1 SGDLS, CDR2 YYNGEE. CDR3 sequence: CATSPLASGGTHYNEQFF. CDR3 bases: TGTGCCACCTCACCCTTGGCTAGCGGGGGGACACACTACAATGAGCAGTTCTTC.

The chain combines TRBV6-2 or TRBV6-3 with TRBJ1-1; D uncertain. V lost 6 bases and J lost 1, with 12 bases in between. From germline, CDR1 is MNHEY and CDR2 SVGEGT. The CDR3 sequence is 14 residues long. For the CDR3, the DNA is TGTGCCAGCAGCCGCACTATTGGGAACACTGAAGCTTTCTTT. Translation gives CASSRTIGNTEAFF.

V and J are TRBV30 and TRBJ2-1; TRBD2 matches 9 bases. Germline V gene sequence: CDR1 GTSNPN, CDR2 SVGIG (reference sequence). This CDR3 is built from 14 residues. V was clipped by 0 bases and J by 8 bases; unmatched bases: 5. The CDR3 loop is CAWSVGLANDEQFF. DNA of the CDR3: TGTGCCTGGAGTGTCGGACTAGCGAATGATGAGCAGTTCTTC. Supplemented by reference TRBV30 and TRBJ2-1, the full variable domain reads SQTIHQWPATLVQPVGSPLSLECTVEGTSNPNLYWYRQAAGRGLQLLFYSVGIGQISSEVPQNLSASRPQDRQFILSSKKLLLSDSGFYLCAWSVGLANDEQFFGPGTRLTVL.

The chain carries TRBV27 and TRBJ2-7; D uncertain. The CDR3 loop spans 13 amino acids. Looked up from germline, CDR1 is MNHEY and CDR2 is SMNVEV (reference sequence). V gave up 8 bases and J gave up 3 bases, with 14 bases separating them. Here the CDR3 reads CASLSHKNYEQYF. Written as DNA, the CDR3 is TGTGCCAGCTTGTCGCACAAAAACTACGAGCAGTACTTC.

The chain joins TRBV7-9 to TRBJ1-2, with D perhaps TRBD1 (5 bases). V lost 5 bases and J lost 7, with 11 bases in between. Germline CDR1 reads SEHNR; CDR2 reads FQNEAQ (reference sequence). The CDR3 spans 12 residues. As DNA, the CDR3 is TGTGCCAGCAGCCCGCTGGGGGGTGGCTACACCTTC. Translation gives CASSPLGGGYTF.

V gene TRBV6-2 or TRBV6-3 combines with J gene TRBJ2-2; 10 positions agree with TRBD2. This CDR3 is built from 15 residues. V lost 6 bases to trimming and J lost 7 bases; unmatched junction nucleotides: 8. In germline, CDR1 is MNHEY, CDR2 SVGEGT. CDR3 in amino acids: CASSSGTSVRGELFF. DNA of the CDR3: TGTGCCAGCAGCTCCGGGACTAGCGTCCGCGGGGAGCTGTTTTTT.

The rearrangement uses TRBV9 and TRBJ1-3; no reliable D call. Germline assignment: CDR1 SGDLS and CDR2 YYNGEE. Trimming took 8 bases from V and 0 from J, leaving 9 bases between them. This CDR3 comprises 13 residues. The CDR3 region is CARTVYSGNTIYF. The CDR3 DNA reads TGTGCCAGAACAGTGTACTCTGGAAACACCATATATTTT.

The chain couples TRBV12-3 or TRBV12-4 to TRBJ1-2; tentative D call: TRBD1 (6 bases). V lost 6 bases, J lost 7 bases, and 15 bases lay in between. The CDR3 is 13 amino acids. DNA for the CDR3: TGTGCCAGCAGCTTGGGGGGGGCGTCTGGCTACACCTTC. Amino acid sequence: CASSLGGASGYTF.

This rearrangement joins TRBV6-6 to TRBJ1-2, with TRBD1 as a possible D gene (6 bases). CDR1 is MNHNY and CDR2 is SVGAGI in the germline V gene (reference sequence). Between the trimmed V and J ends, which lost 5 bases and 11 bases, there was a span of 15 bases. The length of the CDR3 is 12 residues. For the CDR3, the DNA is TGTGCCAGCAGTACCTTTCAACAGGGTTACACCTTC. Translation gives CASSTFQQGYTF.

The chain employs TRBV11-3 and TRBJ2-1; the D is unclear. In germline, CDR1 is SGHNT, CDR2 YENEEA. The CDR3 contains 16 residues. Trimming removed 4 bases at V and 0 bases at J, with 13 bases between. This CDR3 is CASSSSVGRSYNEQFF. In DNA, the CDR3 is TGTGCCAGCAGCTCCTCGGTCGGTCGCTCCTACAATGAGCAGTTCTTC.

CDR3 sequence: CASRGQVKTGELFF. The CDR3 DNA reads TGTGCCAGCAGGGGACAGGTCAAAACCGGGGAGCTGTTTTTT. The chain recombines TRBV6-4 with TRBJ2-2, with 8 positions matching TRBD1. Looked up from germline, CDR1 is MRHNA and CDR2 is SNTAGT. The CDR3 is 14 residues long. V shed 6 bases and J 5 bases; nucleotides not matched to a gene: 5.